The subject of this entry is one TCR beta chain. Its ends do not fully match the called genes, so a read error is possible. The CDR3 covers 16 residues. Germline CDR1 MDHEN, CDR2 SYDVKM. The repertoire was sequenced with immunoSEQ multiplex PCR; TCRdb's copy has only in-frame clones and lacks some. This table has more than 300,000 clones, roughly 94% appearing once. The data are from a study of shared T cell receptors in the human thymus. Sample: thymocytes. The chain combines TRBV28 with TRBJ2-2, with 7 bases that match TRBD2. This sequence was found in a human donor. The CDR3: CATSWAGVPNTGELFF. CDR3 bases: TGTGCCACCAGTTGGGCGGGAGTTCCGAACACCGGGGAGCTGTTTTTT.